This T cell receptor (beta chain) emerged from a study of blood T cell repertoires in COVID-19. The overall study: The cDNA or gDNA used as material had been derived from T cells, B-cell-depleted T cells, or PBMCs.

The V and J ends lost 1 base and 5 bases respectively, with 10 bases between them. This CDR3 contains 14 residues. In germline, CDR1 is LGHNA, CDR2 YNFKEQ. Profiling relied on immunoSEQ multiplex PCR, and the TCRdb table lists in-frame clones only, not all of them. The data show 150,000 to 250,000 clones, 82% seen once. This clone was observed at least ten times. The chain carries TRBV4-2 and TRBJ2-3, with TRBD2 as a possible D gene (5 bases). The clonotype originates from a human donor with acute or convalescent COVID-19. The donor label of this sample is uncertain. Input material: peripheral blood. The CDR3 region is CASSQGSAGDTQYF. The DNA of the CDR3 is TGTGCCAGCAGCCAAGGTTCGGCGGGAGATACGCAGTATTTT.